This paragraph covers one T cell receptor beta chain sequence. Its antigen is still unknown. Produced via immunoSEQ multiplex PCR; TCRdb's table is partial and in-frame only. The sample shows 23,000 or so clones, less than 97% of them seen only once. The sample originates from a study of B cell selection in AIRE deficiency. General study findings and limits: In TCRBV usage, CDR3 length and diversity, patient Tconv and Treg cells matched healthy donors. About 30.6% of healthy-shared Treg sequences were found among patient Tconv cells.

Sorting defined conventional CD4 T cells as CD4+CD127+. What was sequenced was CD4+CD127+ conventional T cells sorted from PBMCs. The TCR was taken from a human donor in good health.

The CDR3 DNA sequence: TGCGCCAGCAGCTTGGAGGGCCAAGAGACCCAGTACTTC. Residues: CASSLEGQETQYF. The rearrangement uses TRBV5-1 and TRBJ2-5; D not certain. Germline V gene sequence: CDR1 SGHRS, CDR2 YFSETQ. The CDR3 is 13 amino acids. V gave up 0 bases and J gave up 1 base, with 4 bases separating them.